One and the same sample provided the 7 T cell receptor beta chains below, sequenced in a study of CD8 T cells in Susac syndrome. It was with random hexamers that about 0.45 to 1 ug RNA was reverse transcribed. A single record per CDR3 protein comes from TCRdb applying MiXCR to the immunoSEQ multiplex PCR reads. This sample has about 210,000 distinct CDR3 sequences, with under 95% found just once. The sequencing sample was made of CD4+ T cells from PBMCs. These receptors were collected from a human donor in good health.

CDR3 nucleotide sequence: TGTGCCATCAGGAACACCGGGGAGCTGTTTTTT. This sequence encodes CAIRNTGELFF. The chain uses TRBV10-3 and TRBJ2-2; D gene unclear. Deletions cut 6 bases from V and 1 base from J, with 0 bases between. This CDR3 is built from 11 residues. Germline V lookup: CDR1 ENHRY, CDR2 SYGVKD.

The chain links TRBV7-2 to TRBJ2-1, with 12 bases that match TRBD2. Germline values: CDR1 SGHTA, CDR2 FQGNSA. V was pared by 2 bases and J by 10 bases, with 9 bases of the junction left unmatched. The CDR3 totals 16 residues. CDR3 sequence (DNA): TGTGCCAGCAGCTTACCGCCCACTAGCGGGGGGACCGAGCAGTTCTTC. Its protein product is CASSLPPTSGGTEQFF.

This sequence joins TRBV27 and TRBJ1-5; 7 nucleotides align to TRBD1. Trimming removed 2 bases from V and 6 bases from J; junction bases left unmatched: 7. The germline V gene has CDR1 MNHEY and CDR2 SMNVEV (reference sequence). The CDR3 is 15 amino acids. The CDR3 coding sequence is TGTGCCAGCAGTTTAGTCAGGGGGGCGAGTCAGCCCCAGCATTTT. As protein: CASSLVRGASQPQHF.

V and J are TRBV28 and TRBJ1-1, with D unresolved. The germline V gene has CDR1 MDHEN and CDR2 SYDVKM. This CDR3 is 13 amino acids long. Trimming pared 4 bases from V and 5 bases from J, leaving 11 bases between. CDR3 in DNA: TGTGCCAGCAGTTCTGAGACGAGGACTGAAGCTTTCTTT. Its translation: CASSSETRTEAFF.

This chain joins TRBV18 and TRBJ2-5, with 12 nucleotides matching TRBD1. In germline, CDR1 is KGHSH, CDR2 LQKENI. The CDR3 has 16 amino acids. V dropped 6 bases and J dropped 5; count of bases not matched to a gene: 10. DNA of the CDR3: TGTGCCAGCTCCCTCCTCCGGGACAGGGGGCATGAGACCCAGTACTTC. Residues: CASSLLRDRGHETQYF.

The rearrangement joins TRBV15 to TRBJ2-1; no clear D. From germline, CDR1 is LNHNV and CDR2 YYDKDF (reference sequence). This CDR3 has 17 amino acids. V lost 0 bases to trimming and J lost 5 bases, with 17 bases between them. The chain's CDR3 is CATSRDAYWQSNNEQFF. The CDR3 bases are TGTGCCACCAGCAGAGATGCATATTGGCAGTCCAACAATGAGCAGTTCTTC.

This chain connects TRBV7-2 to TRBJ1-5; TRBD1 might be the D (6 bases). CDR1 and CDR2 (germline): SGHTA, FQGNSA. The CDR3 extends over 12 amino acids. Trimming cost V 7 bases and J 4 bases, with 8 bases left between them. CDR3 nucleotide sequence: TGTGCCAGCAAAACAGGGAATCAGCCCCAGCATTTT. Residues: CASKTGNQPQHF. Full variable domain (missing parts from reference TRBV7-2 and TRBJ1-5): GAGVSQSPSNKVTEKGKDVELRCDPISGHTALYWYRQSLGQGLEFLIYFQGNSAPDKSGLPSDRFSAERTGGSVSTLTIQRTQQEDSAVYLCASKTGNQPQHFGDGTRLSIL.